The next 5 T cell receptor beta chains were all read from a single sample in a study of low-dose radiotherapy and immunotherapy resistance in tumors. Gene-specific TRAV and TRBV primers were used for first-strand cDNA, covering alpha and beta chains. It was with a constant-region primer and a V-primer adapter that TCRs were amplified over roughly 19 PCR cycles. MiXCR, applied by TCRdb to the reads, yields one record per CDR3 protein. The sample contains around 69,000 distinct CDR3 sequences, around 29% of which appear only once. Time point reported: before trial treatment. The source material was PBMCs, sampled before treatment. All receptors derive from a female donor with ovarian cancer.

The sample holds many counts of this clonotype. V gene TRBV20-1 combines with J gene TRBJ2-1, with 9 positions matching TRBD1. Germline trimming cut 2 bases from V and 3 bases from J; bases unmatched to any gene: 2. This CDR3 contains 14 residues. The V gene's germline CDR1 is DFQATT and CDR2 SNEGSKA (reference sequence). The CDR3 here is CSARRGQGYNEQFF. In DNA form, the CDR3 reads TGCAGTGCTAGACGGGGACAGGGCTACAATGAGCAGTTCTTC.

This clonotype was counted a few times. The chain's CDR3 is CASSNGLGNYEQYF. CDR3 nucleotide sequence: TGTGCCAGCAGCAACGGACTGGGAAACTACGAGCAGTACTTC. The chain has TRBV3-1 and TRBJ2-7, with D maybe TRBD2 (5 bases). The germline V gene encodes CDR1 LGHDT and CDR2 YNNKEL (reference sequence). The CDR3 sequence is 14 residues long. Trimming cost V 5 bases and J 3 bases, with 14 bases left between them.

The CDR3 reads CASSSGQTNTGELFF. CDR3 DNA: TGTGCCAGCAGTTCGGGACAAACGAACACCGGGGAGCTGTTTTTT. The chain couples TRBV28 to TRBJ2-2, with D perhaps TRBD1 (6 bases). The germline V gene has CDR1 MDHEN and CDR2 SYDVKM. This CDR3 is 15 amino acids long. Trimming left V 4 bases short and J 0 bases short, with 9 bases between.

The chain recombines TRBV11-2 with TRBJ1-6; D uncertain. Trimming took 3 bases from V and 9 from J, leaving 9 bases between them. Germline CDR1 reads SGHAT; CDR2 reads FQNNGV. The CDR3 loop spans 13 amino acids. CDR3 DNA sequence: TGTGCCAGCAGCTTGGCCATAGCTTCACCCCTCCACTTT. Protein: CASSLAIASPLHF.

This clonotype was seen repeatedly, ten times or more. The chain recombines TRBV10-3 with TRBJ2-7, with a possible D match to TRBD1 (6 bases). Germline CDR1 is ENHRY and CDR2 is SYGVKD. The CDR3 totals 14 residues. Trimming removed 6 bases at V and 5 bases at J, with 17 bases between. The CDR3, as DNA: TGTGCCATCAGGGGGGACACGGAGAGCAACGAGCAGTACTTC. Translated: CAIRGDTESNEQYF.